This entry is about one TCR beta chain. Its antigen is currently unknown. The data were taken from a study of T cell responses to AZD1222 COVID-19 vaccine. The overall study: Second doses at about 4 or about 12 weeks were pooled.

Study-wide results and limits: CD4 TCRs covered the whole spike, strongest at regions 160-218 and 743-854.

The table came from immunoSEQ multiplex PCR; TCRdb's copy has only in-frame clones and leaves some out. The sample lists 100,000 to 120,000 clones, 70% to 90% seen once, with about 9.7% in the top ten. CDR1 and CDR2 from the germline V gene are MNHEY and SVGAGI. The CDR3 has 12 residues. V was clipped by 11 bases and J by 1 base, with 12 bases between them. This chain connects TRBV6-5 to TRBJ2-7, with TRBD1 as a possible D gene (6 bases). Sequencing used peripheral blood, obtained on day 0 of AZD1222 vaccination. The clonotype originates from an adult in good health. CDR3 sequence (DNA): TGTGCCGTCAGAGGACAGTCCTACGAGCAGTACTTC. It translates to CAVRGQSYEQYF.